Below, 28 T cell receptor beta chains from the same sample are listed, as sequenced in a study of cytomegalovirus exposure and HLA in healthy donors. The PCR had 60 Vbeta and 13 Jbeta primers. Here immunoSEQ multiplex PCR was the method, and the copy in TCRdb shows in-frame clones only, minus some. The sample shows around 120,000 clones, about four fifths of them seen only once. Input material: PBMCs. The receptors here all came from a male donor in good health and CMV-seropositive.

The CDR3 spells CASSYSLQPSYEQYF. CDR3 sequence (DNA): TGTGCCAGCAGTTATAGTCTCCAACCCTCCTACGAGCAGTACTTC. The chain carries TRBV6-5 and TRBJ2-7; D remains ambiguous. The CDR3 contains 15 residues. CDR1 and CDR2 (germline): MNHEY, SVGAGI. V gave up 3 bases and J gave up 0 bases, with 12 bases separating them.

The genes are TRBV19 and TRBJ2-4; 7 bases agree with TRBD1. This CDR3 is 16 amino acids long. Germline V gene sequence: CDR1 LNHDA, CDR2 SQIVND (reference sequence). V shed 2 bases, J shed 0 bases, and the junction held 4 bases outside the gene matches. The CDR3 region is CASSIWGQLAKNIQYF. The CDR3 nucleotides read TGTGCCAGTAGTATATGGGGACAGCTAGCCAAAAACATTCAGTACTTC.

This clone was observed a handful of times. The J gene is TRBJ1-6, the V gene TRBV28; 8 bases fit TRBD1. The CDR3 totals 15 residues. Germline V gene data show CDR1 as MDHEN and CDR2 as SYDVKM. Trimming took 4 bases from V and 6 from J; bases not matched to a gene: 5. DNA of the CDR3: TGTGCCAGCAGTTCGGTGGGACAGGTTAATTCACCCCTCCACTTT. Translating it yields CASSSVGQVNSPLHF.

The chain joins TRBV10-3 to TRBJ2-7; 10 nucleotides align to TRBD2. V dropped 3 bases and J dropped 5; count of bases not matched to a gene: 7. CDR1 is ENHRY, CDR2 SYGVKD, per germline. CDR3 size: 15 residues. CDR3 sequence reads: CAISEPIAGGNEQYF. The CDR3 DNA sequence: TGTGCCATCAGTGAACCGATAGCGGGAGGCAACGAGCAGTACTTC.

This chain links TRBV6-5 with TRBJ2-7; 7 bases fit TRBD1. The germline gives CDR1 MNHEY, CDR2 SVGAGI. The CDR3 is made up of 16 amino acids. With 4 bases clipped from V and 2 bases from J, the junction kept 11 bases outside the gene matches. CDR3 region: CASSSTGQPVAYEQYF. In DNA form, the CDR3 reads TGTGCCAGCAGTTCTACGGGACAGCCCGTCGCCTACGAGCAGTACTTC.

The V gene is TRBV4-3, the J gene TRBJ1-5, with a tentative D call TRBD1 (6 bases). The CDR3 covers 15 residues. Trimming removed 0 bases at V and 6 bases at J, with 12 bases between. CDR1 LGHNA and CDR2 YSLEER come from the germline V gene. Here the CDR3 reads CASSQDWQGIQPQHF. The CDR3 DNA reads as TGCGCCAGCAGCCAAGATTGGCAGGGGATTCAGCCCCAGCATTTT.

This clone has only a few counts. The chain links TRBV25-1 to TRBJ1-6, with no clear D. This CDR3 region has 13 residues. V shed 7 bases and J shed 3 bases, with 7 bases lying between them. Germline CDR1 reads MGHDK; CDR2 reads SYGVNS. In DNA form, the CDR3 reads TGTGCCAGCATGGGGAGCTATAATTCACCCCTCCACTTT. The encoded protein is CASMGSYNSPLHF.

The chain recombines TRBV29-1 with TRBJ2-7; weak D call: TRBD1 (6 bases). Trimming took off 1 base at V and 9 bases at J, with 10 bases between the two ends. The CDR3 sequence is 11 residues long. Germline loops: CDR1 SQVTM, CDR2 ANQGSEA. The CDR3 DNA is TGCAGCGTTGAAGCGGTGGACAGGCAGTACTTC. It codes for CSVEAVDRQYF.

This clone occurred once. V and J are TRBV5-1 and TRBJ1-1; 9 nucleotides agree with TRBD1. The CDR3 sequence is 13 residues long. CDR1 is SGHRS and CDR2 is YFSETQ in the germline V gene. V was clipped by 5 bases and J by 6 bases; unmatched bases: 5. Here the CDR3 reads CASSRTGVSEAFF. The CDR3 region has the DNA TGCGCCAGCAGTCGGACAGGGGTCTCTGAAGCTTTCTTT.

In this sample, this clone turned up a few times. This sequence joins TRBV13 and TRBJ2-7; D may be TRBD2 (6 bases). Trimming pared 5 bases from V and 5 bases from J, leaving 19 bases between. The CDR3 is made up of 15 amino acids. Germline values: CDR1 PRHDT, CDR2 FYEKMQ (reference sequence). The DNA for the CDR3 is TGTGCCAGCAGCACTCCCTCACCGGGAGCCCACGAGCAGTACTTC. It translates to CASSTPSPGAHEQYF.

The rearrangement uses TRBV27 and TRBJ2-3; TRBD2 might be the D (7 bases). This CDR3 contains 10 residues. V was trimmed by 7 bases and J by 12 bases, leaving 11 bases between them. The germline gives CDR1 MNHEY, CDR2 SMNVEV (reference sequence). The CDR3 reads CASKGGEQYF. CDR3 nucleotide sequence: TGTGCCAGCAAGGGGGGGGAACAGTATTTT.

In this sample, this clone turned up once. The chain couples TRBV7-8 to TRBJ2-3; 13 bases are a match to TRBD2. Germline CDR1 and CDR2: SGHVS and FQNEAQ. The CDR3 loop spans 17 amino acids. The V segment lost 5 bases and the J segment 0 bases; nucleotides outside the gene matches: 5. This CDR3 is CASSPGLAGASTDTQYF. CDR3 bases: TGTGCCAGCAGCCCAGGACTAGCGGGGGCTAGCACAGATACGCAGTATTTT.

This chain uses TRBV28 with TRBJ1-1, with D unclear. CDR3 length equals 16 residues. Looked up from germline, CDR1 is MDHEN and CDR2 is SYDVKM. Trimming took off 2 bases at V and 5 bases at J, with 18 bases between the two ends. The CDR3 is CASSLIVLGFVTEAFF. The CDR3 DNA follows: TGTGCCAGCAGTTTAATCGTCCTCGGTTTTGTGACTGAAGCTTTCTTT.

V and J are TRBV19 and TRBJ2-2; 10 bases agree with TRBD1. With V trimmed by 7 bases and J by 4 bases, 6 bases remained unmatched. The CDR3 length is 15 residues. From germline, CDR1 is LNHDA and CDR2 SQIVND (reference sequence). The CDR3, as DNA: TGTGCCAGTACCTCGGGGACAGGGGTCACCGGGGAGCTGTTTTTT. Encoded protein: CASTSGTGVTGELFF. The full variable domain, with the rest looked up from reference TRBV19 and TRBJ2-2, is DGGITQSPKYLFRKEGQNVTLSCEQNLNHDAMYWYRQDPGQGLRLIYYSQIVNDFQKGDIAEGYSVSREKKESFPLTVTSAQKNPTAFYLCASTSGTGVTGELFFGEGSRLTVL.

The gene calls are TRBV5-1 and TRBJ2-7; TRBD1 agrees at 9 bases. V trimming: 3 bases; J trimming: 7 bases; junction bases outside the gene matches: 5. The CDR3 consists of 13 residues. Germline CDR1 and CDR2: SGHRS and YFSETQ. This CDR3 reads CASSSGQGVEQYF. In nucleotides, the CDR3 is TGCGCCAGCAGCTCGGGACAGGGTGTGGAGCAGTACTTC.

This clone was counted between two and nine times. J is TRBJ2-6 and V is TRBV30, with D tentatively TRBD1 (7 bases). The V end was cut by 5 bases, the J end by 0 bases, with 26 bases between. Germline V gene lookup returns CDR1 GTSNPN and CDR2 SVGIG (reference sequence). CDR3 length: 20 residues. This chain's CDR3 is CAWEGGQLGHQRSGANVLTF. The CDR3 DNA reads as TGTGCCTGGGAGGGGGGACAGCTTGGGCACCAACGCTCTGGGGCCAACGTCCTGACTTTC.

V and J are TRBV7-2 and TRBJ2-2; 11 bases line up with TRBD1. V gave up 5 bases and J gave up 5 bases; unmatched junction bases: 4. CDR1 is SGHTA, CDR2 FQGNSA, per germline. The CDR3 sequence is 15 residues long. The CDR3 coding sequence is TGTGCCAGCAGCCCCAGGGACAGGGGGACCGGGGAGCTGTTTTTT. Protein sequence: CASSPRDRGTGELFF. Looking up the rest from reference TRBV7-2 and TRBJ2-2 gives the full variable domain: GAGVSQSPSNKVTEKGKDVELRCDPISGHTALYWYRQSLGQGLEFLIYFQGNSAPDKSGLPSDRFSAERTGGSVSTLTIQRTQQEDSAVYLCASSPRDRGTGELFFGEGSRLTVL.

The chain carries TRBV5-4 and TRBJ2-5; 8 bases agree with TRBD2. Germline CDR1 reads SGHNT; CDR2 reads YYREEE (reference sequence). This CDR3 contains 16 residues. The J segment lost 3 bases and the V segment lost 2 bases, leaving 9 bases of the junction unmatched. As DNA, the CDR3 is TGTGCCAGCAGCTTCCGACGGAGCGGGAGAAAAGAGACCCAGTACTTC. As protein: CASSFRRSGRKETQYF.

The rearrangement uses TRBV7-2 and TRBJ1-4, with TRBD1 identical over 10 bases. Germline V gene sequence: CDR1 SGHTA, CDR2 FQGNSA. J lost 8 bases, V lost 5 bases, and 11 bases had no gene match. The CDR3 extends over 16 amino acids. The DNA of the CDR3 is TGTGCCAGCAGCCTACGAATCGGGACAGGGGTGGAAAAACTGTTTTTT. This translates into CASSLRIGTGVEKLFF.

The chain has TRBV27 and TRBJ1-5, with D unclear. The germline V and J ends were trimmed by 1 base and 5 bases, with 6 bases remaining between them. CDR1 MNHEY and CDR2 SMNVEV come from the germline V gene (reference sequence). The CDR3 has 13 residues. The CDR3 DNA reads TGTGCCAGCAGTTTATACAGCTATCAGCCCCAGCATTTT. Protein: CASSLYSYQPQHF.

The chain links TRBV15 to TRBJ2-3, with D possibly TRBD1 on 6 matching bases. The CDR3 sequence is 16 residues long. Germline loops: CDR1 LNHNV, CDR2 YYDKDF (reference sequence). Trimming took 5 bases from V and 0 from J, leaving 15 bases between them. The CDR3 sequence is CATSRTGQPSTDTQYF. In DNA, the CDR3 is TGTGCCACCAGCCGAACGGGACAACCGAGCACAGATACGCAGTATTTT.

The chain couples TRBV28 to TRBJ2-1; D remains unclear. Germline values: CDR1 MDHEN, CDR2 SYDVKM. CDR3 length equals 15 residues. V lost 2 bases, J lost 2 bases, and 10 bases lay in between. CDR3 region: CASSLNLDPYNEQFF. CDR3 nucleotides: TGTGCCAGCAGTTTAAATCTAGACCCCTACAATGAGCAGTTCTTC.

The CDR3 region is CASSQDVAEQETQYF. In nucleotides, the CDR3 is TGTGCCAGCAGCCAAGATGTAGCGGAACAAGAGACCCAGTACTTC. This chain joins TRBV4-2 and TRBJ2-5, with D tentatively TRBD2 (6 bases). The ends were cut back, 0 bases at V and 2 bases at J, with 10 bases in the middle. The germline gives CDR1 LGHNA, CDR2 YNFKEQ. This CDR3 is 15 amino acids long.

This chain uses TRBV5-6 with TRBJ1-5, with D unresolved. CDR3 length: 14 residues. Trimming pared 2 bases from V and 9 bases from J, leaving 15 bases between. CDR1 SGHDT and CDR2 YYEEEE come from the germline V gene. The CDR3 protein is CASSFLNVEGPQHF. The CDR3 DNA reads as TGTGCCAGCAGCTTTCTGAACGTTGAGGGGCCCCAGCATTTT.

The chain has TRBV7-9 and TRBJ2-7; TRBD2 agrees at 9 bases. In germline, CDR1 is SEHNR, CDR2 FQNEAQ (reference sequence). J lost 6 bases, V lost 2 bases, and 8 bases had no gene match. The CDR3 is 15 residues long. The CDR3 sequence: CASSLTREGRSEQYF. In DNA, the CDR3 is TGTGCCAGCAGCTTAACGCGGGAGGGCCGCAGCGAGCAGTACTTC.

V gene TRBV28 combines with J gene TRBJ2-1; D is undetermined. Between the trimmed V and J ends, which lost 3 bases and 3 bases, there was a span of 3 bases. CDR1 and CDR2 from the germline V gene are MDHEN and SYDVKM. The CDR3 has 12 amino acids. The CDR3 is CASSFLYNEQFF. CDR3 bases: TGTGCCAGCAGTTTCCTCTACAATGAGCAGTTCTTC.

This chain joins TRBV5-6 and TRBJ1-1; D unresolved. Germline CDR1 SGHDT, CDR2 YYEEEE. This CDR3 spans 16 amino acids. V lost 4 bases and J 7 bases, leaving 23 bases between the germline ends. DNA for the CDR3: TGTGCCAGCAGCCCCCTTACAATCCGGGGTAGGGATGAAGCTTTCTTT. Translation: CASSPLTIRGRDEAFF.

The chain employs TRBV7-9 and TRBJ1-6, with 9 bases that match TRBD1. V lost 5 bases and J lost 7; bases outside the gene matches: 6. This CDR3 spans 15 amino acids. Germline V gene lookup returns CDR1 SEHNR and CDR2 FQNEAQ (reference sequence). CDR3 coding DNA: TGTGCCAGCAGCCTAGATGGGACAGGGAATTCACCCCTCCACTTT. It specifies CASSLDGTGNSPLHF.